The sequence of this T cell receptor (beta chain) was determined in a study of T cells in tumors after PD-1 blockade. Looking at the study overall: Excluded were patients with checkpoint blockade, immunosuppressants, or radiotherapy or other anti-cancer therapy within 4 weeks. Mean per blood sample: 113,528 templates (about 21,000-270,000), 36,536 unique clonotypes. During anti-PD-1 treatment, some patients continued daily vismodegib 150 mg.

Data came from immunoSEQ multiplex PCR; TCRdb stores just in-frame clones and leaves some out. The table lists tens of thousands of clones, 79% of them singletons. This CDR3 is 15 amino acids long. Trimming stripped 1 base from V and 2 bases from J, with 11 bases between. Germline CDR1 reads LGHDT; CDR2 reads YNNKEL (reference sequence). This specimen consisted of PBMCs, obtained before anti-PD-1 therapy. This rearrangement joins TRBV3-1 (or the pseudogene TRBV3-2) to TRBJ2-5; no clear D gene. This TCR derives from a human donor with advanced basal cell or squamous cell carcinoma (not recorded which). The CDR3 coding sequence is TGTGCCAGCAGCCAAGCTCGGTACTCGCAAGAGACCCAGTACTTC. Protein product: CASSQARYSQETQYF.